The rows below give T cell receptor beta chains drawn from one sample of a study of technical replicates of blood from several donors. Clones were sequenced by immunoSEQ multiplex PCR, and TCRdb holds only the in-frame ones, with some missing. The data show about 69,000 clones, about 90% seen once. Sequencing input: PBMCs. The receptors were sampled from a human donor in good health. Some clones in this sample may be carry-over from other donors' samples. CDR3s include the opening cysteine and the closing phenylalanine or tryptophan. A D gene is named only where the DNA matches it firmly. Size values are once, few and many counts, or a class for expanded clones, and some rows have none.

TGTGCCAGCACCATTATTACGGGCAATGAGCAGTTCTTC	CASTIITGNEQFF	-	TRBV2	TRBJ2-1	-
TGTGCCAGCAGCTTGATCTCTGCAGATACGCAGTATTTT	CASSLISADTQYF	-	TRBV5-5	TRBJ2-3	-
TGTGCCAGCGCGACTAGGAACACCGGGGAGCTGTTTTTT	CASATRNTGELFF	-	TRBV13	TRBJ2-2	-
TGTGCCAGCAGCTTGGACCAGGTGGTTAATGGCTACACCTTC	CASSLDQVVNGYTF	-	TRBV5-4	TRBJ1-2	-
TGTGCCAGCAGTGAAGTGCAGGTAAACACTGAAGCTTTCTTT	CASSEVQVNTEAFF	-	TRBV6-1	TRBJ1-1	-
TGTGCCAGCTCAGAGAACCGGGACACTGAAGCTTTCTTT	CASSENRDTEAFF	-	TRBV18	TRBJ1-1	-
TGTGCCAGCAGCCCACGGGACAGGGCCTTCAACTATGGCTACACCTTC	CASSPRDRAFNYGYTF	-	TRBV7-8	TRBJ1-2	TRBD1
TGTGCCAGCACTCCGGACAGGGAACAGCCCCAGCATTTT	CASTPDREQPQHF	-	TRBV2	TRBJ1-5	TRBD1
TGTGCCAGTAGTCCGGGGACAGGGTTGTGGCAGTACTTC	CASSPGTGLWQYF	-	TRBV19	TRBJ2-7	TRBD1
TGTGCCATCAGTGGGGCGCGTGAGCAGTTCTTC	CAISGAREQFF	-	TRBV10-3	TRBJ2-1	-
TGTGCCAGCAGTGGGGAGGGGCACTATGGCTACACCTTC	CASSGEGHYGYTF	few	TRBV2	TRBJ1-2	-
TGTGCCAGCAGTGATGGGGAGACGATTTACAATGAGCAGTTCTTC	CASSDGETIYNEQFF	few	TRBV2	TRBJ2-1	-
TGTGCCAGCAGCTTTCAGGGAATCCCAGAGACCCAGTACTTC	CASSFQGIPETQYF	once	TRBV5-4	TRBJ2-5	-
TGTGCCAGCAAACAAACGACTAGCGGTCTTACAGATACGCAGTATTTT	CASKQTTSGLTDTQYF	-	TRBV6-6	TRBJ2-3	TRBD2
TGTGCCAGCAGCCAAGTTGCCAAGACTCCCGGGGAGCTGTTTTTT	CASSQVAKTPGELFF	-	TRBV14	TRBJ2-2	-
TGTGCCAGCTCACTGGGGAGACAGGGGGCTTTTAGCGAGCAGTACTTC	CASSLGRQGAFSEQYF	once	TRBV18	TRBJ2-7	TRBD1
TGTGCCAGCAGCGCTCCGGCTGGCGGCCCGAACACCGGGGAGCTGTTTTTT	CASSAPAGGPNTGELFF	-	TRBV9	TRBJ2-2	-
TGTGCCAGCACCTCGGACAGGGGGTTGGGAAAGACCCAGTACTTC	CASTSDRGLGKTQYF	-	TRBV2	TRBJ2-5	TRBD1
TGCGCCAGCAGCCGAGAAGGGAGGGAATCCTACAATGAGCAGTTCTTC	CASSREGRESYNEQFF	-	TRBV4-1	TRBJ2-1	TRBD2
TGTGCCAGCAGCTTGCGACAGGGGGCTCGGTATGGCTACACCTTC	CASSLRQGARYGYTF	-	TRBV5-6	TRBJ1-2	TRBD1
TGTGCCAGCAGTGCCGCCGAGGGCAATGGCTACACCTTC	CASSAAEGNGYTF	-	TRBV6-4	TRBJ1-2	-
TGTGCCTGGAGTGTACTGCGGTCACCCCTCCACTTT	CAWSVLRSPLHF	few	TRBV30	TRBJ1-6	-
TGTGCCAGCAGCCCAGCGGGAGGGGGAGGGTACAATGAGCAGTTCTTC	CASSPAGGGGYNEQFF	once	TRBV7-3	TRBJ2-1	TRBD2
TGTGCCAGAAGCTTAGGTTCGGGAGGGACCCCCAAAAACATTCAGTACTTC	CARSLGSGGTPKNIQYF	medium-sized	TRBV7-5	TRBJ2-4	-
TGTGCTAGTGGTCTCGGACAGGGCCTCTCTGGGGCCAACGTCCTGACTTTC	CASGLGQGLSGANVLTF	-	TRBV12-5	TRBJ2-6	TRBD1
TGTGCCAGCAGTGGGGACATCTACGAGCAGTACTTC	CASSGDIYEQYF	-	TRBV2	TRBJ2-7	-
TGTGCCAGCAGCCTGCTCCTCCGGGAGTATGGCTACACCTTC	CASSLLLREYGYTF	once	TRBV5-6	TRBJ1-2	-
TGCGCCAGCAGGACAGGGGATAACTACGAGCAGTACTTC	CASRTGDNYEQYF	-	TRBV5-1	TRBJ2-7	TRBD1
TGTGCCAGTAGTACCCAGGGGGCAGGCACTGAAGCTTTCTTT	CASSTQGAGTEAFF	-	TRBV19	TRBJ1-1	TRBD1
TGTGCCAGTAGTATGAGGGAGAACACTGAAGCTTTCTTT	CASSMRENTEAFF	-	TRBV19	TRBJ1-1	-
TGTGCCAGCTCACCAGGACAGGGGGGATCTGGAAACACCATATATTTT	CASSPGQGGSGNTIYF	-	TRBV18	TRBJ1-3	TRBD1
TGTGCCAGCAGTGCCGGGACAGGGAGGAATGAAGCTTTCTTT	CASSAGTGRNEAFF	-	TRBV6-5	TRBJ1-1	TRBD1
TGTGCCAGCAGCGGCGGGGCGAAGGACACTGAAGCTTTCTTT	CASSGGAKDTEAFF	few	TRBV9	TRBJ1-1	-
TGCAGAGGCGGGGGGAACACTGAAGCTTTCTTT	CRGGGNTEAFF	-	TRBV20-1	TRBJ1-1	-
TGCGCCAGCAGCTTGGAAGCTAGCGGGAGGATGTCGTTCTTC	CASSLEASGRMSFF	-	TRBV5-1	TRBJ2-1	TRBD2
TGTGCCAGCAGCACAAACACAGGGAAAATTGAAGCTTTCTTT	CASSTNTGKIEAFF	once	TRBV11-1	TRBJ1-1	-